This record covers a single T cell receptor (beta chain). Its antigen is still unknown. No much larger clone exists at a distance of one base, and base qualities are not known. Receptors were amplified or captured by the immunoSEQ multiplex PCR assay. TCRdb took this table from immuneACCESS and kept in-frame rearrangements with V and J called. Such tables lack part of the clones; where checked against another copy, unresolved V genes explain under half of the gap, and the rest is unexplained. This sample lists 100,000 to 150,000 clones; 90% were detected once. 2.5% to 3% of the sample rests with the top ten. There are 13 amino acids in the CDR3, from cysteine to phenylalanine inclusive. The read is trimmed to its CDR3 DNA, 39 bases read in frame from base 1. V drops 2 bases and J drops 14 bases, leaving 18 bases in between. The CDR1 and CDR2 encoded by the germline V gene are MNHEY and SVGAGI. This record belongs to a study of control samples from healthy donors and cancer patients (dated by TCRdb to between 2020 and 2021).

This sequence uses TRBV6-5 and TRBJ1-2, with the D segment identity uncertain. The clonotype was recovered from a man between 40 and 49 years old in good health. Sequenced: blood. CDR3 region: CASSYVGGNSETF. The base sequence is TGTGCCAGCAGTTACGTTGGCGGGAATAGTGAAACCTTC.